This T cell receptor (beta chain) was found in a study of blood T cell repertoires in COVID-19. The wider study: Italy, Spain and the United States were the sources of the convalescent and acute COVID-19 samples.

In the original workflow: The authors estimated nucleated cell counts from reference gene primer amplification. Profiled with immunoSEQ multiplex PCR; TCRdb holds only in-frame clones, not every one. Clonal size and the V and J genes are those of that table, whereas D and trimming came from the DNA. This repertoire shows fewer than 150,000 clones, about 80% found once; its top ten account for 10% to 13%. The germline V gene encodes CDR1 GTSNPN and CDR2 SVGIG (reference sequence). The CDR3 consists of 14 residues. V was clipped by 7 bases and J by 5 bases, with 18 bases between them. V usage is TRBV30 and J usage is TRBJ1-5; possible D gene TRBD1, 5 bases. This TCR was sampled from a human donor in a cohort sampled during active COVID-19. The sample was peripheral blood. As DNA, the CDR3 is TGTGCCTTCCGGACATTGGGAATCGATCAGCCCCAGCATTTT. Protein sequence: CAFRTLGIDQPQHF.